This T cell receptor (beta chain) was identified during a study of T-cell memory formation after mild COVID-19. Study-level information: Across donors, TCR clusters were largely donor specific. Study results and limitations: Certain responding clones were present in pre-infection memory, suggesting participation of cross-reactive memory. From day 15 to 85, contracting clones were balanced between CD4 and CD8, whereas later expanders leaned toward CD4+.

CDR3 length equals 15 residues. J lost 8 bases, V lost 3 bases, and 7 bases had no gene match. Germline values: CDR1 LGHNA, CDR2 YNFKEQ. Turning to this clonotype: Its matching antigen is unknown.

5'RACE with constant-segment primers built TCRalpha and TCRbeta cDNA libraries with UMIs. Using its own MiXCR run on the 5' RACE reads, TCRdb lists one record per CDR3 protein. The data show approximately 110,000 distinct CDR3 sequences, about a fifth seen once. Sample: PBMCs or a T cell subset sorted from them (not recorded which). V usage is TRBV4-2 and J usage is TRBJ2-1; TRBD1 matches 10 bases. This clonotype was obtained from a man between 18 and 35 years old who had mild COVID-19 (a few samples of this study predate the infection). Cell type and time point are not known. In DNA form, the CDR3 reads TGTGCCAGCAGCCAGGCCGGGACAGGGGTGGATGAGCAGTTCTTC. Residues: CASSQAGTGVDEQFF.